The text below deals with one T cell receptor (beta chain). The target antigen is unknown. The data were produced by immunoSEQ multiplex PCR, yet TCRdb's version contains in-frame clones alone and is incomplete. The table has about 15,000 clones, approximately 75% seen once. This record belongs to a study of neoadjuvant anti-PD-1 for oral cavity cancer. Study in general: Before surgery, most patients got three to four biweekly 3 mg/kg nivolumab doses. Around day 43, patients without progression received a fourth nivolumab dose before surgery. Study-level points and caveats: After neoadjuvant nivolumab, PBMC T cell clonality was significantly higher in non-responders than responders.

These oral cavity squamous cell carcinomas were HPV-negative and locally advanced. Germline V CDR1 and CDR2: ENHRY, SYGVKD. V lost 2 bases to trimming and J lost 5 bases; unmatched junction nucleotides: 8. The CDR3 covers 15 residues. This receptor was taken from a person between 40 and 85 years old with oral cavity squamous cell carcinoma. This sequence joins TRBV10-3 and TRBJ1-1; 7 bases are shared with TRBD1. The starting material was PBMCs, obtained before nivolumab (anti-PD-1) treatment. CDR3: CAISEAKGAWTEAFF. For the CDR3, the DNA is TGTGCCATCAGTGAGGCGAAGGGGGCTTGGACTGAAGCTTTCTTT.